The following is a T cell receptor (beta chain) sequence with its context. The antigen remains unidentified. This record belongs to a study of cytomegalovirus exposure and HLA in healthy donors. About the research overall: Genotyping of more than 300 donors showed that 65% to 90% belonged to the Caucasian-associated ancestry cluster. Study results and limitations: V- and J-gene trimming in TCR beta was tied to a missense DCLRE1C variant by an analysis performed later.

CDR1 GTSNPN and CDR2 SVGIG come from the germline V gene (reference sequence). The CDR3 sequence is 15 residues long. Trimming removed 2 bases from V and 3 bases from J; junction bases left unmatched: 10. Primers included in the PCR were 60 Vbeta and 13 Jbeta primers. The assay was immunoSEQ multiplex PCR, and TCRdb's table has in-frame clones only and misses some. The sample shows under 200,000 clones, approximately 83% of them seen only once. The sample was PBMCs. This chain links TRBV30 with TRBJ2-7; 7 bases fit TRBD1. This sequence originates from a young man in good health and CMV-seropositive. The CDR3 region has the DNA TGTGCCTGGAGTAGGCAGACAGGGATAGTCTACGAGCAGTACTTC. It codes for CAWSRQTGIVYEQYF.